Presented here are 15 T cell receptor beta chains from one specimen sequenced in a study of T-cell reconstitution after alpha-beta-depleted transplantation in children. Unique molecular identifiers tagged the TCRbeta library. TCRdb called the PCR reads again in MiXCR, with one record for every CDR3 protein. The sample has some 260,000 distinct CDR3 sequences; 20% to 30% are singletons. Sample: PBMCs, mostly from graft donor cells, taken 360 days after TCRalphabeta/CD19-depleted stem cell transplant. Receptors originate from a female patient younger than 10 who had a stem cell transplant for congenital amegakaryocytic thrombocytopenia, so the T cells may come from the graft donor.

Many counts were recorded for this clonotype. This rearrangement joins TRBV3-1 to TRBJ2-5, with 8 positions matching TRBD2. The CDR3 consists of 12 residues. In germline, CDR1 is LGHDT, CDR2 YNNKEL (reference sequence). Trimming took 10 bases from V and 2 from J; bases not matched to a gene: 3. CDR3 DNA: TGTGCCACAAGCGGGGGACAAGAGACCCAGTACTTC. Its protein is CATSGGQETQYF.

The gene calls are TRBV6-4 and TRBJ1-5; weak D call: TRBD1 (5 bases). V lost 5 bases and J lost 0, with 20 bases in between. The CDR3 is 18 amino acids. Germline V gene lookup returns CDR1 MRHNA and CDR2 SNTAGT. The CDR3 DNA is TGTGCCAGCAGTCTCGCCTGGGGGGGGAATTATAGCAATCAGCCCCAGCATTTT. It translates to CASSLAWGGNYSNQPQHF.

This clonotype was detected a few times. The CDR3 is CSVKQNTEAFF. The CDR3 bases are TGCAGCGTTAAGCAGAACACTGAAGCTTTCTTT. The chain is built from TRBV29-1 and TRBJ1-1; no definite D call. Trimming took 5 bases from V and 1 from J, leaving 5 bases between them. The germline CDR1 and CDR2 sequences are SQVTM and ANQGSEA. This CDR3 is built from 11 residues.

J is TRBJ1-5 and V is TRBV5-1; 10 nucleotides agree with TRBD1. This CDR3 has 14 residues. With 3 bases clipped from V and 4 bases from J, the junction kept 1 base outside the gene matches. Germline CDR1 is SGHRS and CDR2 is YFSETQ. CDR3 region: CASSWTGGNQPQHF. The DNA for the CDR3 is TGCGCCAGCAGCTGGACAGGGGGAAATCAGCCCCAGCATTTT.

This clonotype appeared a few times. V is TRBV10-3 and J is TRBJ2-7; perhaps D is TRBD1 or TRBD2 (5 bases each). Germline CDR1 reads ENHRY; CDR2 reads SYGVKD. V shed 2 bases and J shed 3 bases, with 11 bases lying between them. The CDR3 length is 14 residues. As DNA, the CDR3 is TGTGCCATCAGTGAGGGGACGGGGAGCTACGAGCAGTACTTC. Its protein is CAISEGTGSYEQYF.

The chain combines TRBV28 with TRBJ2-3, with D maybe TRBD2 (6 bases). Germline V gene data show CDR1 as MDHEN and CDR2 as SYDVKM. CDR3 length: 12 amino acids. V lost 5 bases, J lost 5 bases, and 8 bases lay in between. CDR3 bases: TGTGCCAGCAGTGCGGGGAAAGATACGCAGTATTTT. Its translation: CASSAGKDTQYF.

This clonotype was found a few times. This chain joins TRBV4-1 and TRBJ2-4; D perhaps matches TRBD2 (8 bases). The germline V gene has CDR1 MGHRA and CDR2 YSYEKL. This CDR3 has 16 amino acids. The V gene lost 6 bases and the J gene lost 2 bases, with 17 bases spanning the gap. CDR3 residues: CASSEQGTSTKNIQYF. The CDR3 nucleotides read TGCGCCAGCAGTGAACAGGGGACTAGTACCAAAAACATTCAGTACTTC.

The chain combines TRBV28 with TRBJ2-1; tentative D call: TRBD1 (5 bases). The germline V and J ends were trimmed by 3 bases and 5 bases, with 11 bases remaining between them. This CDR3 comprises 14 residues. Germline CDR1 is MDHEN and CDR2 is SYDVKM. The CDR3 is CASSFVGADNEQFF. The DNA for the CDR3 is TGTGCCAGCAGTTTTGTTGGGGCGGACAATGAGCAGTTCTTC.

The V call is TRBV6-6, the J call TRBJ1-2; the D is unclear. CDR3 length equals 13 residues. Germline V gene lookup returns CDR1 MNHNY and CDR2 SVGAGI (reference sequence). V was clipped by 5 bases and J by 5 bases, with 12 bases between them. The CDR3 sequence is CASSQDMAYGYTF. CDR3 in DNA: TGTGCCAGCAGTCAAGACATGGCTTATGGCTACACCTTC.

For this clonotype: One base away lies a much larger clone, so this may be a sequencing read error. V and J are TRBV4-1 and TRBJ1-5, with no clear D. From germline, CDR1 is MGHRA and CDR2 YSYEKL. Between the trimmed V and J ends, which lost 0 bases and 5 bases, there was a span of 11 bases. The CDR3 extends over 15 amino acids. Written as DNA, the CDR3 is TGCGCCAGCAGCCAAGAAGAACAGACTTATCAGCCCCAGCATTTT. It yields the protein CASSQEEQTYQPQHF.

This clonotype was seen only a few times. The CDR3 region is CASSRTGGFEKLFF. CDR3 bases: TGTGCCAGCAGTAGGACAGGGGGGTTTGAAAAACTGTTTTTT. The chain employs TRBV6-1 and TRBJ1-4; the match to TRBD1 covers 10 bases. The V segment lost 5 bases and the J segment 7 bases; nucleotides outside the gene matches: 4. The germline V gene has CDR1 MNHNS and CDR2 SASEGT. CDR3 length equals 14 residues.

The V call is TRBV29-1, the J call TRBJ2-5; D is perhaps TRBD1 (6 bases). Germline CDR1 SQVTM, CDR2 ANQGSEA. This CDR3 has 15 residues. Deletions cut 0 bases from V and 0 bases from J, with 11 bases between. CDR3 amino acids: CSVEDLGDNQETQYF. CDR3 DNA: TGCAGCGTTGAAGATCTAGGGGACAACCAAGAGACCCAGTACTTC.

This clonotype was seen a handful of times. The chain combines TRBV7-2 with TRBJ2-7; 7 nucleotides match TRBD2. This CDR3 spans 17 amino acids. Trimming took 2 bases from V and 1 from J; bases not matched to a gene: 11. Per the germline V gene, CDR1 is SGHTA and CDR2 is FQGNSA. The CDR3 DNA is TGTGCCAGCAGCTTAAGGTGGGGGGGTAGAACTTCCTACGAGCAGTACTTC. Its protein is CASSLRWGGRTSYEQYF. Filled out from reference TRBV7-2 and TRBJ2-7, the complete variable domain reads GAGVSQSPSNKVTEKGKDVELRCDPISGHTALYWYRQSLGQGLEFLIYFQGNSAPDKSGLPSDRFSAERTGGSVSTLTIQRTQQEDSAVYLCASSLRWGGRTSYEQYFGPGTRLTVT.

CDR3 DNA: TGTGCCAGCAGCGCGGTGCTAGCGGGAGCCCTCGATACGCAGTATTTT. This translates into CASSAVLAGALDTQYF. The chain joins TRBV7-2 to TRBJ2-3; 10 nucleotides agree with TRBD2. CDR1 and CDR2 (germline): SGHTA, FQGNSA. V shed 5 bases, J shed 6 bases, and the junction held 11 bases outside the gene matches. The CDR3 totals 16 residues.

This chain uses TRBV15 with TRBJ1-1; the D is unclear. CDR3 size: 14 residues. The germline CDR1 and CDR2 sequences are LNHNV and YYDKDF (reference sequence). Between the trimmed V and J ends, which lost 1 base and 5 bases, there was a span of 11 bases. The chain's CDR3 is CATSRVAPETEAFF. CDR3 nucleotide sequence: TGTGCCACCAGCAGAGTAGCCCCGGAGACTGAAGCTTTCTTT.